A single sample gave rise to the 5 T cell receptor beta chains below, sequenced in a study of vaccination and CD4 T cells after COVID-19. The study sequenced cultured CD4+ T cell DNA using the Oncomine TCR Beta short-read assay. TCRdb re-derived calls from the PCR reads in MiXCR, one entry per CDR3 protein. This sample has about 20,000 distinct CDR3 sequences; just under 45% occur once, and the top ten carry approximately 15%. No antigen is known for these receptors. As to treatment: approximately 11-day PBMC culture with coronavirus spike peptide pools or control peptides (ViraFEST assay). The sequenced sample consisted of CD4+ T cells from blood, cultured in vitro. These receptor sequences come from a human donor who had recovered from COVID-19.

This chain links TRBV28 with TRBJ2-7; 13 nucleotides line up with TRBD2. The CDR3 has 15 amino acids. Looked up from germline, CDR1 is MDHEN and CDR2 is SYDVKM. The V segment lost 7 bases and the J segment 7 bases; nucleotides outside the gene matches: 10. For the CDR3, the DNA is TGTGCCAGCAATCTACTAGCGGGGGGGCCGGAAGAGCAGTACTTC. It translates to CASNLLAGGPEEQYF.

In its sample, this clonotype was seen once. This chain joins TRBV20-1 and TRBJ2-1; no clear D. CDR3 size: 13 residues. The V gene lost 3 bases and the J gene lost 0 bases, with 6 bases spanning the gap. Per germline, CDR1 DFQATT and CDR2 SNEGSKA (reference sequence). CDR3 loop: CSARTSSYNEQFF. The DNA of the CDR3 is TGCAGTGCTAGGACCAGCTCCTACAATGAGCAGTTCTTC.

V usage is TRBV30 and J usage is TRBJ2-5; D unresolved. Trimming removed 0 bases at V and 5 bases at J, with 10 bases between. Germline V gene sequence: CDR1 GTSNPN, CDR2 SVGIG (reference sequence). The CDR3 is made up of 13 amino acids. CDR3 sequence reads: CAWSVGVGETQYF. The CDR3, as DNA: TGTGCCTGGAGTGTTGGGGTTGGGGAGACCCAGTACTTC.

V usage is TRBV11-3 and J usage is TRBJ2-7, with unresolved D. Germline CDR1 SGHNT, CDR2 YENEEA. Between the trimmed V and J ends, which lost 5 bases and 4 bases, there was a span of 9 bases. The CDR3 loop spans 12 amino acids. CDR3 sequence: CASSREDYEQYF. The CDR3 coding sequence is TGTGCCAGCAGCCGAGAGGATTACGAGCAGTACTTC.

The rearrangement links TRBV7-9 to TRBJ1-3; D possibly corresponds to TRBD1 (5 bases). Germline-derived CDR1 and CDR2 are SEHNR and FQNEAQ (reference sequence). V gave up 2 bases and J gave up 4 bases, with 12 bases separating them. This CDR3 has 15 amino acids. In DNA, the CDR3 is TGTGCCAGCAGCTTATTCGCAGGGTACGGAAACACCATATATTTT. Translated, it gives CASSLFAGYGNTIYF.